This T cell receptor (beta chain) stems from a study of shared clonotypes between healthy human individuals. Concerning this clone itself: Distinct nucleotide sequences in the sample also encode this CDR3.

Looked up from germline, CDR1 is SGHVS and CDR2 is FQNEAQ. The germline V and J ends were trimmed by 2 bases and 1 base, with 3 bases remaining between them. The CDR3 extends over 13 amino acids. Generated by immunoSEQ multiplex PCR, the TCRdb table keeps only in-frame clones and is missing some. The top ten hold approximately 0.37% of the sample, which has around 2.5 million clones, 80% to 95% seen once. Source material: naive CD4+ T cells from PBMCs. Specified subset: CD45RA+ positively selected. This TCR was sampled from a man between 18 and 35 years old in good health. Some clones in this sample may be carry-over from other donors' samples. This sequence joins TRBV7-8 and TRBJ1-5; D remains unclear. The CDR3 sequence is CASSLTSNQPQHF. CDR3 bases: TGTGCCAGCAGCTTAACGAGCAATCAGCCCCAGCATTTT.